This T cell receptor (beta chain) is from a study of T cell changes during pregnancy in multiple sclerosis (dated by TCRdb to between 2018 and 2020). About the investigation overall: In women with multiple sclerosis, the researchers looked at how the T cell repertoire shifted as pregnancy progressed.

The CDR3 numbers 12 residues from cysteine through phenylalanine. Here the CDR3 DNA is all that survives: 36 bases in frame from base 1. The germline V gene yields MNHNS for CDR1 and SASEGT for CDR2. Trimming costs V 2 bases and J 6 bases, and their ends lie 7 bases apart. Points on this clone: There is no known antigen for this receptor. No base quality values were provided; no much bigger clone lies one nucleotide off.

The library came from the immunoSEQ multiplex PCR assay. The immuneACCESS repertoire file appears here via TCRdb, limited to in-frame rearrangements. These files lack a portion of the clones; in checked studies, under half of the deficit traces to unresolved V genes, and the cause of the others is not known. This sample lists about 40,000 clones; about 89% were detected once. 0.51% of the sample is held by the ten biggest clonotypes. This clonotype was sampled from a female donor with multiple sclerosis, enrolled in a pregnancy study. The rearrangement combines TRBV6-1 with TRBJ1-2; D gene: possibly TRBD1, on 6 matching bases. The input for sequencing was CD4+ T cells from peripheral blood mononuclear cells, taken in the first trimester of pregnancy. The DNA reads TGTGCCAGCAGTGAAAACAGGGATGGCTACACCTTC. Its amino acids are CASSENRDGYTF.